This T cell receptor beta chain was recovered during a study of T cells after posttransplantation cyclophosphamide. General study findings and limits: Donor CD8+ memory clones often dominated recipient blood repertoires at later times. After PTCy, TRB diversity resembled that of CNI/methotrexate controls.

On the day of bone marrow donation, the related graft donor provided peripheral blood. CDR1 is SGDLS and CDR2 is YYNGEE in the germline V gene. The CDR3 has 14 residues. The V and J ends lost 4 bases and 4 bases respectively, with 12 bases between them. Concerning this clone itself: The target antigen is unknown.

This table comes from immunoSEQ multiplex PCR, and its TCRdb copy is limited to in-frame clones, with some not included. The data contain about 50,000 clones, 90% to 95% of them singletons. This TCR derives from a woman in her thirties in good health and a related stem cell transplant donor. Sequencing was performed on PBMCs. The chain combines TRBV9 with TRBJ1-3; the D gene is possibly TRBD1 (5 bases). The CDR3 is CASSHGGTGNTIYF. CDR3 in DNA: TGTGCCAGCAGCCATGGGGGGACGGGAAACACCATATATTTT.